This is a list of T cell receptor beta chains from one sample in a study of post-analysis software for immune sequencing data. MiXCR, applied by TCRdb to the PCR reads, yields one record per CDR3 protein. The table has about 770,000 distinct CDR3 sequences, around 45% seen once; the top ten hold roughly 4.5%. Sequenced sample: blood. These receptors were collected from a girl under 18 with multiple sclerosis. Each CDR3 is given with its conserved first and last residue. D genes are given only for firm matches. Rows give clone size only sometimes, using once, few, many, or a class for an expanded clone.

CDR3aa	CDR3nt	j_gene	abundance	v_gene	d_gene
CASSLIQGNSPLHF	TGTGCCAGCAGCTTGATCCAGGGCAATTCACCCCTCCACTTT	TRBJ1-6	-	TRBV5-6	-
CASTSLTEQYF	TGTGCCAGCACCTCTTTAACCGAGCAGTACTTC	TRBJ2-7	few	TRBV12-3/TRBV12-4	-
CASSPPDGDTDTQYF	TGTGCCAGCAGCCCACCGGACGGGGACACAGATACGCAGTATTTT	TRBJ2-3	-	TRBV7-9	-
CASSLVSSGRAVNEQFF	TGTGCCAGCAGTTTGGTCTCTAGCGGGAGGGCCGTGAATGAGCAGTTCTTC	TRBJ2-1	few	TRBV12-3/TRBV12-4	TRBD2
CASRLSLSGTYTEAFF	TGTGCCAGCAGACTGTCCCTATCCGGGACTTACACTGAAGCTTTCTTT	TRBJ1-1	-	TRBV6-6	-
CASSEQGEETQYF	TGTGCCAGCAGTGAACAGGGGGAAGAGACCCAGTACTTC	TRBJ2-5	once	TRBV12-3/TRBV12-4	TRBD1
CASSRGPIGFGETQYF	TGTGCCAGCAGCCGGGGGCCCATAGGTTTCGGGGAGACCCAGTACTTC	TRBJ2-5	few	TRBV7-2	-
CASSARTGQEQYF	TGTGCCAGCAGCGCACGGACAGGGCAAGAGCAGTACTTC	TRBJ2-7	many	TRBV7-2	TRBD1
CASSGDYREQFF	TGCGCCAGCAGCGGGGACTATCGTGAGCAGTTCTTC	TRBJ2-1	-	TRBV4-1	TRBD2
CASRGGSYNEQFF	TGTGCCAGTCGTGGCGGGAGCTACAATGAGCAGTTCTTC	TRBJ2-1	many	TRBV6-2/TRBV6-3	TRBD2
CASRSTVNYGYTF	TGTGCCAGCAGATCTACAGTTAACTATGGCTACACCTTC	TRBJ1-2	many	TRBV12-3/TRBV12-4	-
CASSVAGRYNEQFF	TGTGCCAGCAGCGTAGCGGGACGATACAATGAGCAGTTCTTC	TRBJ2-1	few	TRBV9	-
CASSGTSSSHEQYF	TGTGCCAGCAGTGGAACCTCTAGCAGCCACGAGCAGTACTTC	TRBJ2-7	-	TRBV6-6	-
CASHRYFYGYTF	TGTGCCAGCCACAGGTATTTCTATGGCTACACCTTC	TRBJ1-2	-	TRBV13	-
CASSLRTPSGRFQETQYF	TGTGCCAGCAGCTTACGGACGCCTAGCGGGAGGTTCCAAGAGACCCAGTACTTC	TRBJ2-5	-	TRBV7-2	TRBD2
CASSLGAGLVGEQYF	TGTGCCAGCAGCTTAGGCGCAGGGTTAGTAGGCGAGCAGTACTTC	TRBJ2-7	once	TRBV11-2	-
CASSWGQGEDEAFF	TGCGCCAGCAGCTGGGGACAGGGTGAGGATGAAGCTTTCTTT	TRBJ1-1	-	TRBV5-1	TRBD1
CASSLEASANQPQHF	TGTGCCAGCAGCTTAGAGGCCAGTGCCAATCAGCCCCAGCATTTT	TRBJ1-5	-	TRBV7-2	-